This T cell receptor beta chain was captured by sequencing in a study of technical replicates of blood from four donors. Germline V lookup: CDR1 ENHRY, CDR2 SYGVKD. Losses at the gene ends were 6 bases for V and 1 base for J; bases not matched to a gene: 4. The CDR3 contains 14 residues. Sequenced by immunoSEQ multiplex PCR; TCRdb stores in-frame clones only, minus some. In the table there are around 79,000 clones, approximately 94% of which are singletons. Sample: T cells isolated from PBMCs. This clonotype was sampled from a human donor in good health. This chain uses TRBV10-3 with TRBJ1-1; 8 nucleotides align to TRBD1. The CDR3 nucleotides read TGTGCCATCAGGGGGACAGGTGAGAACACTGAAGCTTTCTTT. Protein sequence: CAIRGTGENTEAFF.